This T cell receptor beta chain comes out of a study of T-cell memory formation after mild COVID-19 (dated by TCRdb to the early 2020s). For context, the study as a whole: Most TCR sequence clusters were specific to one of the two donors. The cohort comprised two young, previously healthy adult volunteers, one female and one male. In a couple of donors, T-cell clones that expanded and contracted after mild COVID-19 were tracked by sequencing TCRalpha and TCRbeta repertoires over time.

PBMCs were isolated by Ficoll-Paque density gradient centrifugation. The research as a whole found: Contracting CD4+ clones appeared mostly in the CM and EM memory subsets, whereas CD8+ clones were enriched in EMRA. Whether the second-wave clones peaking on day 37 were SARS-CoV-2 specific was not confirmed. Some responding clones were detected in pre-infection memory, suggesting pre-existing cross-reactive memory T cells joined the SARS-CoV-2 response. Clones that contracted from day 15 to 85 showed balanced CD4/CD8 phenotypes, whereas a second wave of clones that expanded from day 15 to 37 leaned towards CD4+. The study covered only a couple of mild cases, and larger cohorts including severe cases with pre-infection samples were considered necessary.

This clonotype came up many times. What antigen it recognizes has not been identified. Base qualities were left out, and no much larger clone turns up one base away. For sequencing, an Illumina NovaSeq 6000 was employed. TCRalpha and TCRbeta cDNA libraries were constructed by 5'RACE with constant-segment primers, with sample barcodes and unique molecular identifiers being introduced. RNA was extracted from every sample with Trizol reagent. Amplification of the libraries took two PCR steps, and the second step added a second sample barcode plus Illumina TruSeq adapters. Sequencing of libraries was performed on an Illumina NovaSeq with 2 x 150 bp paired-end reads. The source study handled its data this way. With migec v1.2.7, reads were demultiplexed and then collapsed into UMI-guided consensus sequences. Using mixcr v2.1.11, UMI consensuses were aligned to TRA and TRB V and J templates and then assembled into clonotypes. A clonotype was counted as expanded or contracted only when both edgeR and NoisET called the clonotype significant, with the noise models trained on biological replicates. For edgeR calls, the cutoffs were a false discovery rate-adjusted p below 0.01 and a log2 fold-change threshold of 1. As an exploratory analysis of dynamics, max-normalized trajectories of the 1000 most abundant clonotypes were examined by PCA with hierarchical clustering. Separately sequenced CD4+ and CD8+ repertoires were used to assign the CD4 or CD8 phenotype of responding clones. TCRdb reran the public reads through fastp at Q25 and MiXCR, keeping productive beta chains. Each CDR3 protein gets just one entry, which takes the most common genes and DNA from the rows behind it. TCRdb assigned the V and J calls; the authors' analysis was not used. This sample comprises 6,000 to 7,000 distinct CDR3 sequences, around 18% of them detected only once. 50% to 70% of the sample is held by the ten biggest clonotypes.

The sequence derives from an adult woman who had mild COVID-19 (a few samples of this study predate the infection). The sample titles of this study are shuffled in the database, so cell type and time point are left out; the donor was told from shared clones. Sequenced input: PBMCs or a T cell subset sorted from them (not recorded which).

The CDR3 sequence is CASTPWNSYEQYF. The DNA is as follows: TGTGCCAGCACCCCGTGGAACTCCTACGAGCAGTACTTC. The V gene is TRBV7-9 and the J gene is TRBJ2-7; the D gene lacks a confident call. Reading the germline V gene (reference sequence) gives CDR1 SEHNR and CDR2 FQNEAQ. The CDR3 runs 13 residues from the cysteine to the phenylalanine. Only the CDR3 region is kept as DNA, spanning 39 bases read in frame from base 1. V is clipped by 7 bases and J by 0 bases, and the sequence between their germline boundaries is 10 bases long.